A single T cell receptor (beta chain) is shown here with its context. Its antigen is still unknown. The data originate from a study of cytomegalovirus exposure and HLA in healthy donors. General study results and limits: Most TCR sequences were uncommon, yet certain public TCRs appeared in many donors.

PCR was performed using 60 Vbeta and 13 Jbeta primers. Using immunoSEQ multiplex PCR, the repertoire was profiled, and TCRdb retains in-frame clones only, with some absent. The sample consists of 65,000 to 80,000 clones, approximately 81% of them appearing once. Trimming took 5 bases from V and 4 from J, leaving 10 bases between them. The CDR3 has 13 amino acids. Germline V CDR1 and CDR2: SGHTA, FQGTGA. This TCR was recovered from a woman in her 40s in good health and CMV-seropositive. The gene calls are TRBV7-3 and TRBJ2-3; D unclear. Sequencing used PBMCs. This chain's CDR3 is CASSPSFADTQYF. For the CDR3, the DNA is TGTGCCAGCAGCCCCTCGTTTGCAGATACGCAGTATTTT.